These T cell receptor beta chains were read from a single sample in a study of OX40 agonist ivuxolimab in advanced cancers. TCRdb's table, derived via immunoSEQ multiplex PCR, lists solely in-frame clones and lacks some. The sample comprises fewer than 30,000 clones, about 82% of which are singletons, and around 27% rests with the top ten. This specimen was CD4+ or CD8+ T cells sorted from blood, taken in a trial of the OX40 agonist ivuxolimab. The receptors originated from an adult with an advanced solid tumor such as melanoma, head and neck, liver or kidney cancer. Both conserved end residues are trimmed from each CDR3. The order of the fields is J gene, V gene, CDR3 protein.

TRBJ1-1,TRBV9,ASSVGDRGEAF
TRBJ2-7,TRBV30,AWSVLDYEQY
TRBJ1-2,TRBV5-4,ASSSRGQGGYT
TRBJ1-1,TRBV28,ASRLQGVDEAF
TRBJ1-6,TRBV2,ASRSFGQGDSPLH
TRBJ1-1,TRBV5-6,ASSRIGTRAF
TRBJ2-1,TRBV10-3,AIIRTSGGYNEQF
TRBJ2-5,TRBV5-5,ASSSTGGEETQY
TRBJ1-5,TRBV27,ASSPHRNQPQH
TRBJ2-3,TRBV27,ASSSYRQESTDTQY
TRBJ1-2,TRBV4-1,ASSQIQGNYGYT
TRBJ1-2,TRBV6-5,ASSYLQGADGYT